This T cell receptor (beta chain) was sequenced for a study of blood T cell repertoires in COVID-19. Study details: Sample material is recorded as cDNA or gDNA derived from T cells, B-cell-depleted T cells, or PBMCs.

Some clones are missing from TCRdb's copy, which holds only in-frame ones; the method was immunoSEQ multiplex PCR. The table has about 100,000 clones, about 85% seen once. The sequence was collected from a man aged 45-60 years with active or convalescent COVID-19. Sequenced material: peripheral blood.

CDR3 sequence reads: CASSEWGTGGYYGYTF. The CDR3 bases are TGTGCCAGCAGTGAATGGGGGACAGGGGGCTACTATGGCTACACCTTC. V usage is TRBV25-1 and J usage is TRBJ1-2; 12 bases agree with TRBD1. V lost 1 base, J lost 3 bases, and 3 bases stayed unmatched. The CDR3 covers 16 residues. Germline values: CDR1 MGHDK, CDR2 SYGVNS.